The present entry profiles one T cell receptor beta chain with its context. These data belong to a study of CD8 T cells in Susac syndrome. Germline values: CDR1 LGHNA, CDR2 YNFKEQ. V dropped 1 base and J dropped 0; count of bases not matched to a gene: 3. The CDR3 has 16 amino acids. About 0.45 to 1 ug RNA was reverse transcribed with random hexamers. TCRdb redid the calling of the immunoSEQ multiplex PCR reads with MiXCR, one entry per CDR3 protein. The table records approximately 150,000 distinct CDR3 sequences, approximately 93% of them present only once. The sequence was collected from a human donor in good health. The chain is built from TRBV4-2 and TRBJ2-5; TRBD2 matches 9 bases. Sequencing used CD4+ T cells from PBMCs. The CDR3 sequence is CASSQAASGNQETQYF. In nucleotides, the CDR3 is TGTGCCAGCAGCCAAGCGGCTAGCGGGAACCAAGAGACCCAGTACTTC.